A selection of T cell receptor beta chains follows, all from one sample in a study of blood T cell repertoires in COVID-19. Sequencing used immunoSEQ multiplex PCR; TCRdb keeps in-frame clones, though not all of them. The data hold approximately 280,000 clones, with about 89% observed a single time. The sequenced sample was peripheral blood. Source of these receptors: a middle-aged man with acute or convalescent COVID-19. Both conserved end residues are trimmed from each CDR3.

V: TRBV9; CDR3: ASSTGMGANQPQH
V: TRBV6-2/TRBV6-3; CDR3: ASSPSWPYEQY
V: TRBV6-5; CDR3: ASSSQGYNSPLH
V: TRBV6-5; CDR3: ASRRTGDTYNEQF
V: TRBV10-3; CDR3: AISPVGTGVNYGYT
V: TRBV7-6; CDR3: ASSFLGGVNTEAF
V: TRBV5-1; CDR3: ASSLTGADTQY
V: TRBV5-4; CDR3: ASSQGVKGGTNEKLF
V: TRBV7-9; CDR3: ASSPDIFSSGNTIY
V: TRBV7-2; CDR3: ASSQLTRGRGAPD
V: TRBV7-3; CDR3: ASSRTDRDGYT
V: TRBV3-1/TRBV3-2; CDR3: ASSRGTGNTEAF
V: TRBV2; CDR3: ASRRGSSYNEQF
V: TRBV9; CDR3: ASSEGQTGANVLT
V: TRBV11-2; CDR3: ASSLDGTGWGNQPQH
V: TRBV20-1; CDR3: SARQIQY
V: TRBV19; CDR3: ASTRRGQNTGELF